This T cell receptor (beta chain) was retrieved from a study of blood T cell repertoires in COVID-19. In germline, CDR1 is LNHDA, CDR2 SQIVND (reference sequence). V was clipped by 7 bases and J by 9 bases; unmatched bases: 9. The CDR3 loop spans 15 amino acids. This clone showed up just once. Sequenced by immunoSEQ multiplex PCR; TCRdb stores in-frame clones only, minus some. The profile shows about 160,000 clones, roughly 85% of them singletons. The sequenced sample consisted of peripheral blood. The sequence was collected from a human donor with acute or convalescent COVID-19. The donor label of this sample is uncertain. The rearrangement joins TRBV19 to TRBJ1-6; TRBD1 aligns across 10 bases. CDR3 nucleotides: TGTGCCAGTACCGAGGACAGGGGGGAGTTTTCACCCCTCCACTTT. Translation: CASTEDRGEFSPLHF.